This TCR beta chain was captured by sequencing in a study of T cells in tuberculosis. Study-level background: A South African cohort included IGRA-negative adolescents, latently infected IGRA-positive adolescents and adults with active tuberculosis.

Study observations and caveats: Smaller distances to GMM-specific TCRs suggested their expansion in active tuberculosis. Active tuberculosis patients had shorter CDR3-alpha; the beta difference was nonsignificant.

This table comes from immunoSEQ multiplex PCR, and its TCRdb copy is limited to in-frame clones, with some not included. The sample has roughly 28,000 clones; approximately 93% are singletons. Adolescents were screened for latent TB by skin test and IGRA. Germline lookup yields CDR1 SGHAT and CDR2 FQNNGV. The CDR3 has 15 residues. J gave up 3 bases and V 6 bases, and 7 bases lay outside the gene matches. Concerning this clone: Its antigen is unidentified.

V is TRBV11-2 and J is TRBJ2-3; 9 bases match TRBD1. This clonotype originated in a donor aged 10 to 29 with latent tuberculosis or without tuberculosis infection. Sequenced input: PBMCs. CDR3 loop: CASRPDRGFTDTQYF. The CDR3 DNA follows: TGTGCCAGCAGACCGGACAGGGGATTTACAGATACGCAGTATTTT.